The 21 T cell receptor beta chains given below trace back to one sample, sequenced in a study of OX40 agonist ivuxolimab in advanced cancers. Using immunoSEQ multiplex PCR, the repertoire was profiled, and TCRdb retains in-frame clones only, with some absent. The sample consists of fewer than 35,000 clones, 65% to 80% of them appearing once. Source: CD4+ or CD8+ T cells sorted from blood, taken in a trial of the OX40 agonist ivuxolimab. The receptor set was obtained from an adult with an advanced solid tumor such as melanoma, head and neck, liver or kidney cancer.

The chain employs TRBV5-1 and TRBJ2-3; the D gene is possibly TRBD2 (5 bases). Trimming took 0 bases from V and 1 from J, leaving 9 bases between them. This CDR3 has 15 amino acids. Looked up from germline, CDR1 is SGHRS and CDR2 is YFSETQ. Written as DNA, the CDR3 is TGCGCCAGCAGCTTGGGGGTAGCGCGCACAGATACGCAGTATTTT. This sequence encodes CASSLGVARTDTQYF.

J is TRBJ2-6 and V is TRBV7-9; 10 positions agree with TRBD1. V gave up 3 bases and J gave up 4 bases; unmatched junction bases: 9. CDR3 length equals 18 residues. Germline V gives CDR1 SEHNR, CDR2 FQNEAQ (reference sequence). The CDR3, as DNA: TGTGCCAGCAGCTTCCGGGACAGGGGAAGGTGGGGGGCCAACGTCCTGACTTTC. Translated, it gives CASSFRDRGRWGANVLTF.

V and J are TRBV5-6 and TRBJ1-2, with no clear D. Deletions cut 7 bases from V and 2 bases from J, with 9 bases between. This CDR3 has 12 residues. CDR1 and CDR2 from the germline V gene are SGHDT and YYEEEE. This CDR3 reads CASRGRNYGYTF. CDR3 in DNA: TGTGCCAGCCGAGGACGGAACTATGGCTACACCTTC.

The chain carries TRBV7-9 and TRBJ2-2; no clear D gene. Trimming pared 1 base from V and 3 bases from J, leaving 6 bases between. The CDR3 extends over 14 amino acids. Germline CDR1 SEHNR, CDR2 FQNEAQ (reference sequence). CDR3 in DNA: TGTGCCAGCAGCTTAGTCTTAGACACCGGGGAGCTGTTTTTT. Amino acid sequence: CASSLVLDTGELFF. Filled out from reference TRBV7-9 and TRBJ2-2, the complete variable domain reads DTGVSQNPRHKITKRGQNVTFRCDPISEHNRLYWYRQTLGQGPEFLTYFQNEAQLEKSRLLSDRFSAERPKGSFSTLEIQRTEQGDSAMYLCASSLVLDTGELFFGEGSRLTVL.

This rearrangement joins TRBV27 to TRBJ2-2; D remains ambiguous. Germline CDR1 reads MNHEY; CDR2 reads SMNVEV (reference sequence). Trimming removed 6 bases from V and 0 bases from J, with 5 bases in between. The CDR3 runs to 13 residues. The CDR3 is CASRVPNTGELFF. The CDR3, as DNA: TGTGCCAGCAGGGTACCGAACACCGGGGAGCTGTTTTTT.

This clone was recorded only once. The rearrangement links TRBV11-3 to TRBJ2-1; 15 bases line up with TRBD2. Looked up from germline, CDR1 is SGHNT and CDR2 is YENEEA. CDR3 length: 16 residues. Trimming took 0 bases from V and 12 from J; bases not matched to a gene: 6. This chain's CDR3 is CASSLDRTSGGDGQFF. The CDR3 DNA is TGTGCCAGCAGCTTAGACCGGACTAGCGGGGGGGACGGGCAGTTCTTC.

This clone was observed a handful of times. V usage is TRBV6-4 and J usage is TRBJ2-1; the D gene could be TRBD1 or TRBD2 (5 bases each). The CDR3 has 14 residues. The germline V gene encodes CDR1 MRHNA and CDR2 SNTAGT. V was clipped by 5 bases and J by 8 bases, with 16 bases between them. CDR3 DNA: TGTGCCAGCAGTCCGGGACCGCATTCGGATGAGCAGTTCTTC. It is translated as CASSPGPHSDEQFF.

This chain connects TRBV29-1 to TRBJ2-1, with a possible D match to TRBD1 (5 bases). The V and J ends lost 4 bases and 6 bases respectively, with 7 bases between them. This CDR3 region has 11 residues. From germline, CDR1 is SQVTM and CDR2 ANQGSEA. CDR3 nucleotides: TGCAGCGTTGGACAGTCCAATGAGCAGTTCTTC. Encoded protein: CSVGQSNEQFF.

This chain links TRBV19 with TRBJ2-2; D possibly uses TRBD1 or TRBD2 (5 bases each). Per the germline V gene, CDR1 is LNHDA and CDR2 is SQIVND (reference sequence). V was trimmed by 4 bases and J by 1 base, leaving 10 bases between them. The CDR3 is 15 residues long. CDR3 nucleotides: TGTGCCAGTAGTACACGGGGCCAGAACACCGGGGAGCTGTTTTTT. This codes for CASSTRGQNTGELFF.

The chain combines TRBV9 with TRBJ2-2, with D possibly called TRBD1 or TRBD2 (6 bases each). Germline V gene data show CDR1 as SGDLS and CDR2 as YYNGEE. V was trimmed by 0 bases and J by 6 bases, leaving 15 bases between them. The CDR3 has 16 residues. CDR3: CASSVAWTTGSGELFF. The CDR3 region has the DNA TGTGCCAGCAGCGTAGCCTGGACTACAGGGTCCGGGGAGCTGTTTTTT.

The rearrangement links TRBV7-9 to TRBJ1-1; 12 bases line up with TRBD1. V lost 10 bases to trimming and J lost 3 bases; unmatched junction nucleotides: 6. There are 14 residues in the CDR3. Germline V CDR1 and CDR2: SEHNR, FQNEAQ (reference sequence). Written as DNA, the CDR3 is TGTGCCACAGGGACAGGGGGCGTAGACACTGAAGCTTTCTTT. Translated: CATGTGGVDTEAFF.

The chain recombines TRBV10-2 with TRBJ1-6; 10 nucleotides match TRBD1. This CDR3 has 14 amino acids. Germline V CDR1 and CDR2: WSHSY, SAAADI. The junction had 7 bases not matched to a gene; V was cut back by 6 bases and J by 11 bases. The CDR3 region has the DNA TGCGCCAGCAGGGGGACAGGGGAGAGGACACCCCTCCACTTT. It is translated as CASRGTGERTPLHF.

V gene TRBV25-1 combines with J gene TRBJ1-2; D gene ambiguous. CDR1 is MGHDK, CDR2 SYGVNS, per germline. Trimming took 5 bases from V and 8 from J, leaving 27 bases between them. The CDR3 runs 17 residues. The CDR3 nucleotides read TGTGCCAGCAGTCCAAAGGGAGCCTCGGTCCCCTCTTTAGGCTACACCTTC. This gives the protein CASSPKGASVPSLGYTF.

This rearrangement joins TRBV5-6 to TRBJ1-2, with D unclear. V lost 2 bases and J 6 bases, leaving 17 bases between the germline ends. The CDR3 consists of 15 residues. Germline V gene sequence: CDR1 SGHDT, CDR2 YYEEEE. CDR3 sequence (DNA): TGTGCCAGCAGCTTCTTAAACAGAATCCGAGATGGCTACACCTTC. It codes for CASSFLNRIRDGYTF.

The chain carries TRBV5-1 and TRBJ2-2; possibly TRBD2 for D (6 bases). CDR1 is SGHRS, CDR2 YFSETQ, per germline. This CDR3 has 16 residues. V was trimmed by 0 bases and J by 4 bases, leaving 13 bases between them. CDR3 bases: TGCGCCAGCAGCTTGGGGTCACTAGCAGGCACCGGGGAGCTGTTTTTT. Residues: CASSLGSLAGTGELFF.

The CDR3 loop is CAISRGDGQETQYF. In DNA, the CDR3 is TGTGCCATCAGTCGGGGGGACGGCCAAGAGACCCAGTACTTC. The genes are TRBV10-3 and TRBJ2-5; 7 bases align to TRBD2. CDR3 length: 14 amino acids. Unmatched junction bases numbered 4, after V lost 5 bases and J lost 1 base. Looked up from germline, CDR1 is ENHRY and CDR2 is SYGVKD.

The rearrangement joins TRBV2 to TRBJ1-3; no firm D call. Trimming took 5 bases from V and 0 from J, leaving 2 bases between them. This CDR3 is 12 amino acids long. CDR1 and CDR2 from the germline V gene are SNHLY and FYNNEI. The CDR3 coding sequence is TGTGCCAGCAGTATCTCTGGAAACACCATATATTTT. The encoded protein is CASSISGNTIYF.

The chain combines TRBV4-2 with TRBJ1-1; perhaps TRBD1 as D (6 bases). Germline V gene data show CDR1 as LGHNA and CDR2 as YNFKEQ. The CDR3 is 14 residues long. V lost 5 bases to trimming and J lost 3 bases, with 13 bases between them. CDR3 region: CASSTVGGYTEAFF. CDR3 nucleotide sequence: TGTGCCAGCAGCACTGTGGGGGGCTACACTGAAGCTTTCTTT.

A few counts support this clone. The V call is TRBV7-2, the J call TRBJ1-3; 8 positions agree with TRBD1. V gave up 2 bases and J gave up 7 bases; unmatched junction bases: 10. Germline assignment: CDR1 SGHTA and CDR2 FQGNSA. This CDR3 spans 16 amino acids. The chain's CDR3 is CASSLSAGGLGNTIYF. CDR3 in DNA: TGTGCCAGCAGCTTAAGTGCAGGGGGCTTAGGGAACACCATATATTTT.

This clone was recorded a few times. The chain recombines TRBV11-2 with TRBJ2-2; the D is unclear. The CDR3 extends over 14 amino acids. Germline lookup yields CDR1 SGHAT and CDR2 FQNNGV. The V end was cut by 1 base, the J end by 4 bases, with 7 bases between. This CDR3 is CASSLGTSTGELFF. DNA for the CDR3: TGTGCCAGCAGCTTAGGTACCAGCACCGGGGAGCTGTTTTTT.

The chain uses TRBV5-4 and TRBJ1-2; D remains ambiguous. Germline lookup yields CDR1 SGHNT and CDR2 YYREEE (reference sequence). V lost 5 bases, J lost 0 bases, and 11 bases lay in between. The CDR3 has 14 residues. As DNA, the CDR3 is TGTGCCAGCAGTATGGACGGAGCTAACTATGGCTACACCTTC. Amino acid sequence: CASSMDGANYGYTF.